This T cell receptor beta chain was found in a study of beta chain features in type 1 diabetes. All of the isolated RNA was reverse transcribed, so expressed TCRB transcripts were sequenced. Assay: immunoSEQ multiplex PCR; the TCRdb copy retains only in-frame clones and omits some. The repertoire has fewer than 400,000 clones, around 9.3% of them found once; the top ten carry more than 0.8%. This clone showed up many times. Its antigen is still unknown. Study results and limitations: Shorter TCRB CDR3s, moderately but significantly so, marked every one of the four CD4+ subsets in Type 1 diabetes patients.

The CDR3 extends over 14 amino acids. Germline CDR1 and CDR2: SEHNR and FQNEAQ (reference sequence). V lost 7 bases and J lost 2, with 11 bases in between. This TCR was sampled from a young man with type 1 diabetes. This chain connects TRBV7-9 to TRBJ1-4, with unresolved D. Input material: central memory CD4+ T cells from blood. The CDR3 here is CASTVAGTNEKLFF. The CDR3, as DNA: TGTGCCAGCACCGTGGCAGGCACTAATGAAAAACTGTTTTTT.